Given below is one TCR beta chain in context. What it recognizes is unknown. Germline CDR1 SGHRS, CDR2 YFSETQ. The germline V and J ends were trimmed by 0 bases and 2 bases, with 8 bases remaining between them. CDR3 length equals 15 residues. These data come from a study of STAT5B mutations in CD4+ large granular lymphocyte leukemia. The study's findings and limits: Compared with healthy controls (2/35), patient top clones favored TRBV06 (8/27). Data were not HLA-matched across samples. Without putative leukemic clones, patient CD4-sorted repertoires remained more clonal than healthy CD4+ repertoires.

The protocol was immunoSEQ multiplex PCR, while the TCRdb copy is restricted to in-frame clones and leaves out a portion. This table has around 32,000 clones, around 85% appearing once. The chain combines TRBV5-1 with TRBJ2-2; D remains ambiguous. Material for sequencing was CD4+ T cells from blood buffy coats. This sequence was found in a human donor in good health. The CDR3 nucleotides are TGCGCCAGCAGCTTGGCCCCGCCCAACACCGGGGAGCTGTTTTTT. It is translated as CASSLAPPNTGELFF.